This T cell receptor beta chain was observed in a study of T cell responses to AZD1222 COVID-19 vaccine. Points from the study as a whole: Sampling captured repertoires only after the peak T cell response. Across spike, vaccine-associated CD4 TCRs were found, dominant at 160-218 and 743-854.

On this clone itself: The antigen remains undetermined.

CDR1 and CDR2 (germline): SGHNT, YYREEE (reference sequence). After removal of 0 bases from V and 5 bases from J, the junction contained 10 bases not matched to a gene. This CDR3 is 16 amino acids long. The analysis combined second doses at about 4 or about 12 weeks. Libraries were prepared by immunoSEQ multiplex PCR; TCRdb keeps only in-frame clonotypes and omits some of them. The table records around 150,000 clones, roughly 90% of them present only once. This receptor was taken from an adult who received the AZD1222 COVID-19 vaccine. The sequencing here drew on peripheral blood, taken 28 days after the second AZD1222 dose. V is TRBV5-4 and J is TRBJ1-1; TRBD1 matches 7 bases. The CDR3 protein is CASSLGRGGDGTEAFF. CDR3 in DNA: TGTGCCAGCAGCTTGGGAAGAGGGGGCGATGGTACTGAAGCTTTCTTT.